This T cell receptor beta chain emerged from a study of blood T cell repertoires in COVID-19. Germline V gene sequence: CDR1 KGHDR, CDR2 SFDVKD. Unmatched junction bases numbered 4, after V lost 3 bases and J lost 0 bases. This CDR3 comprises 15 residues. Which cohort a participant joined came from the clinical history participants gave. Libraries were prepared by immunoSEQ multiplex PCR; TCRdb keeps only in-frame clonotypes and omits some of them. The sample holds some 250,000 clones, approximately 86% seen once. The rearrangement uses TRBV24-1 and TRBJ2-7, with 7 bases matching TRBD1. This clonotype was obtained from a woman between 40 and 55 years old with acute COVID-19. Input material: PBMCs or T cells enriched from blood (not recorded which). Written as DNA, the CDR3 is TGTGCCACCAGTGATAGACGGGACAGCTCCTACGAGCAGTACTTC. Amino acids: CATSDRRDSSYEQYF.